Listed below are T cell receptor beta chains from one sample, sequenced in a study of T cell repertoires in cytomegalovirus infection. MiXCR was run by TCRdb on the reads, yielding one entry per CDR3 protein. The sample contains roughly 320,000 distinct CDR3 sequences, more than 8% of which appear only once. The sequenced sample was PBMCs. The receptors were gathered from a human donor in good health (CMV status not recorded). Some clones in this sample may be carry-over from other donors' samples. Both conserved end residues are part of each CDR3. D genes are given only for firm matches. Only some rows state a clone size, as once, few, many or a class for expanded clones.

>-|TRBJ2-7|TRBV9|-
CASSVGSSGYEQYF
TGTGCCAGCAGCGTAGGTAGTAGCGGCTACGAGCAGTACTTC
>-|TRBJ1-2|TRBV6-1|few
CASTLDNTYGYTF
TGTGCCAGCACCTTGGACAACACTTATGGCTACACCTTC
>TRBD1|TRBJ2-1|TRBV12-3/TRBV12-4|-
CASSSPGGSRFNEQFF
TGTGCCAGCAGTTCACCAGGGGGCTCTAGGTTCAATGAGCAGTTCTTC
>-|TRBJ1-2|TRBV6-1|many
CASRLQGFGGYTF
TGTGCCAGCAGGTTACAGGGATTTGGGGGCTACACCTTC
>-|TRBJ2-1|TRBV7-8|few
CASSLAPGALPNEQFF
TGTGCCAGCAGCTTAGCGCCAGGGGCGCTTCCTAATGAGCAGTTCTTC
>TRBD1|TRBJ2-5|TRBV7-2|few
CASSYTGGGETQYF
TGTGCCAGCAGCTACACAGGGGGCGGAGAGACCCAGTACTTC
>-|TRBJ2-2|TRBV19|few
CATSDGALGELFF
TGTGCCACCTCCGACGGAGCCTTGGGGGAGCTGTTTTTT
>-|TRBJ2-3|TRBV28|few
CASSRRTARGTQYF
TGTGCCAGCAGCCGACGGACTGCTCGGGGTACGCAGTATTTT
>-|TRBJ2-1|TRBV27|-
CASCRQDIYNEQFF
TGTGCCAGCTGCCGACAGGACATCTACAATGAGCAGTTCTTC
>TRBD2|TRBJ2-5|TRBV28|-
CASTTLAGEQETQYF
TGTGCCAGCACCACACTAGCGGGAGAACAAGAGACCCAGTACTTC
>-|TRBJ1-1|TRBV20-1|many
CSARGRGEGNTEAFF
TGCAGTGCTAGAGGCCGGGGCGAAGGGAACACTGAAGCTTTCTTT
>-|TRBJ2-1|TRBV4-3|-
CASSLVDGDEQFF
TGCGCCAGCAGCCTAGTCGATGGGGATGAGCAGTTCTTC
>-|TRBJ1-6|TRBV7-2|many
CASSLGNSGSPLHF
TGTGCCAGCAGCTTGGGAAATAGTGGTTCACCCCTCCACTTT
>-|TRBJ2-7|TRBV7-2|-
CASSSRTASSYELYF
TGTGCCAGCAGCTCAAGGACAGCTAGCTCCTACGAGCTGTACTTC
>TRBD2|TRBJ2-7|TRBV7-9|-
CASSEPSGASSYEQYF
TGTGCCAGCAGCGAGCCTAGCGGGGCGAGCTCCTACGAGCAGTACTTC
>-|TRBJ2-7|TRBV12-3/TRBV12-4|-
CASSWDSEYYEQYF
TGTGCCAGCAGTTGGGACTCAGAATACTACGAGCAGTACTTC
>TRBD2|TRBJ2-1|TRBV6-1|many
CASSGSSGRHEQFF
TGTGCCAGCAGCGGATCTAGCGGGAGGCATGAGCAGTTCTTC
>-|TRBJ1-1|TRBV2|many
CARGEQVNTEAFF
TGTGCCAGAGGGGAACAGGTGAACACTGAAGCTTTCTTT
>TRBD2|TRBJ2-7|TRBV12-5|-
CASGRGTSGFYEQYF
TGTGCTAGTGGTCGTGGGACTAGCGGGTTCTACGAGCAGTACTTC
>TRBD1|TRBJ1-4|TRBV28|many
CASSFFQGGGREYEKLFF
TGTGCCAGCAGTTTTTTTCAGGGGGGGGGAAGGGAATATGAAAAACTGTTTTTT
>TRBD2|TRBJ2-1|TRBV11-3|few
CASSFGTSVGGEQFF
TGTGCCAGCAGCTTTGGGACTAGCGTAGGGGGGGAGCAGTTCTTC
>TRBD2|TRBJ2-7|TRBV18|few
CASSPKTVGGSYEQYF
TGTGCCAGCTCACCCAAAACAGTGGGAGGGTCCTACGAGCAGTACTTC
>-|TRBJ1-5|TRBV11-3|-
CASNYQDSPGRSNQPQHF
TGTGCCAGCAACTACCAGGACAGCCCCGGACGTAGCAATCAGCCCCAGCATTTT
>-|TRBJ1-2|TRBV29-1|-
CSVEFQVYGYTF
TGCAGCGTTGAATTCCAGGTTTATGGCTACACCTTC
>TRBD2|TRBJ2-1|TRBV7-9|many
CASSLGLVDEQFF
TGTGCCAGCAGCTTGGGACTAGTGGATGAGCAGTTCTTC
>-|TRBJ2-1|TRBV28|-
CASSFIGAYNEQFF
TGTGCCAGCAGTTTTATTGGGGCCTACAATGAGCAGTTCTTC
>-|TRBJ2-4|TRBV19|-
CASSGGRMNIQYF
TGTGCCAGTAGCGGGGGCCGAATGAACATTCAGTACTTC
>-|TRBJ1-1|TRBV20-1|few
CSARTGYTEAFF
TGCAGTGCTAGAACAGGGTACACTGAAGCTTTCTTT
>-|TRBJ2-3|TRBV6-6|few
CASSNPDTQYF
TGTGCCAGCAGTAACCCAGATACGCAGTATTTT
>-|TRBJ2-7|TRBV7-2|many
CASRPGLPVGEQYF
TGTGCCAGCAGGCCGGGCCTCCCTGTGGGCGAGCAGTACTTC
>-|TRBJ2-5|TRBV6-2/TRBV6-3|few
CASSPGGPTTQYF
TGTGCCAGCAGTCCCGGTGGGCCCACGACCCAGTACTTC
>-|TRBJ1-6|TRBV7-2|-
CASSPPGLANSPLHF
TGTGCCAGCAGCCCACCGGGACTAGCTAATTCACCCCTCCACTTT
>-|TRBJ2-7|TRBV20-1|few
CSASRGDGASYEQYF
TGCAGTGCTAGTAGGGGAGACGGGGCCTCCTACGAGCAGTACTTC
>-|TRBJ1-5|TRBV7-2|many
CASSVDSNQPQHF
TGTGCCAGCAGCGTAGATAGCAATCAGCCCCAGCATTTT
>TRBD1|TRBJ1-1|TRBV29-1|-
CSGTGNTEAFF
TGCAGCGGGACAGGGAACACTGAAGCTTTCTTT
>TRBD1|TRBJ1-1|TRBV6-6|few
CASSSSFTGGTEAFF
TGTGCCAGCAGTTCCTCGTTTACAGGGGGCACTGAAGCTTTCTTT
>-|TRBJ2-1|TRBV15|-
CATSREKGSYNEQFF
TGTGCCACCAGCAGAGAGAAGGGCTCCTACAATGAGCAGTTCTTC
>-|TRBJ1-4|TRBV28|-
CASSAPGTGNEKLFF
TGTGCCAGCAGCGCCCCGGGGACGGGGAATGAAAAACTGTTTTTT
>TRBD1|TRBJ2-1|TRBV19|-
CASGTGGNEQFF
TGTGCCAGTGGCACAGGGGGCAATGAGCAGTTCTTC
>TRBD1|TRBJ2-3|TRBV20-1|-
CSARLADGTGPDTQYF
TGCAGTGCTAGATTAGCCGATGGGACAGGGCCAGATACGCAGTATTTT